The rows below give T cell receptor beta chains drawn from one sample of a study of T cells after posttransplantation cyclophosphamide. Only in-frame clones appear in the TCRdb table, and some are missing; sequencing was by immunoSEQ multiplex PCR. The sample has around 43,000 clones, roughly nine tenths seen once. Material for sequencing was PBMCs. The receptors were gathered from a woman aged 45-65 years in good health and a related stem cell transplant donor. The CDR3 runs from the conserved cysteine through the conserved F or W. Each record gives: D gene, clone size, V gene, J gene, CDR3 protein, CDR3 DNA. D genes are given only for firm matches. Rows may omit the clone size; those that give it use once, few, many or a size class.

d_gene: TRBD2; abundance: .; v_gene: TRBV15; j_gene: TRBJ2-1; CDR3aa: CATSRDLAGGNEQFF; CDR3nt: TGTGCCACCAGCAGAGATTTAGCGGGAGGCAATGAGCAGTTCTTC
d_gene: .; abundance: .; v_gene: TRBV5-4; j_gene: TRBJ1-1; CDR3aa: CASRINRDTEAFF; CDR3nt: TGTGCCAGCAGGATCAACAGGGACACTGAAGCTTTCTTT
d_gene: TRBD2; abundance: .; v_gene: TRBV6-6; j_gene: TRBJ2-3; CDR3aa: CASWRGGLDTQYF; CDR3nt: TGTGCCAGCTGGCGGGGGGGCCTCGATACGCAGTATTTT
d_gene: .; abundance: .; v_gene: TRBV15; j_gene: TRBJ2-2; CDR3aa: CATSRDGPSIGELFF; CDR3nt: TGTGCCACCAGCAGAGATGGGCCTTCCATCGGGGAGCTGTTTTTT
d_gene: TRBD2; abundance: .; v_gene: TRBV7-6; j_gene: TRBJ2-3; CDR3aa: CASSPLAGGSTDTQYF; CDR3nt: TGTGCCAGCAGCCCCCTGGCGGGGGGGAGCACAGATACGCAGTATTTT
d_gene: .; abundance: once; v_gene: TRBV28; j_gene: TRBJ2-7; CDR3aa: CASSLISSGYGHEQYF; CDR3nt: TGTGCCAGCAGTTTAATTTCTTCGGGGTACGGGCACGAGCAGTACTTC
d_gene: .; abundance: .; v_gene: TRBV18; j_gene: TRBJ1-1; CDR3aa: CASSPVGGTEAFF; CDR3nt: TGTGCCAGCTCACCGGTAGGGGGCACTGAAGCTTTCTTT
d_gene: TRBD2; abundance: .; v_gene: TRBV27; j_gene: TRBJ2-5; CDR3aa: CASRRLAGQETQYF; CDR3nt: TGTGCCAGCAGGCGACTAGCAGGGCAAGAGACCCAGTACTTC
d_gene: TRBD2; abundance: .; v_gene: TRBV6-1; j_gene: TRBJ2-7; CDR3aa: CASSDNGGTSYEQYF; CDR3nt: TGTGCCAGCAGTGATAACGGGGGGACCTCCTACGAGCAGTACTTC
d_gene: .; abundance: .; v_gene: TRBV6-5; j_gene: TRBJ1-2; CDR3aa: CASRAATPPYGYTF; CDR3nt: TGTGCCAGCAGGGCGGCTACTCCTCCCTATGGCTACACCTTC
d_gene: TRBD2; abundance: .; v_gene: TRBV11-2; j_gene: TRBJ2-7; CDR3aa: CASSNSGGAVEQYF; CDR3nt: TGTGCCAGCAGCAATAGCGGGGGGGCCGTTGAGCAGTACTTC